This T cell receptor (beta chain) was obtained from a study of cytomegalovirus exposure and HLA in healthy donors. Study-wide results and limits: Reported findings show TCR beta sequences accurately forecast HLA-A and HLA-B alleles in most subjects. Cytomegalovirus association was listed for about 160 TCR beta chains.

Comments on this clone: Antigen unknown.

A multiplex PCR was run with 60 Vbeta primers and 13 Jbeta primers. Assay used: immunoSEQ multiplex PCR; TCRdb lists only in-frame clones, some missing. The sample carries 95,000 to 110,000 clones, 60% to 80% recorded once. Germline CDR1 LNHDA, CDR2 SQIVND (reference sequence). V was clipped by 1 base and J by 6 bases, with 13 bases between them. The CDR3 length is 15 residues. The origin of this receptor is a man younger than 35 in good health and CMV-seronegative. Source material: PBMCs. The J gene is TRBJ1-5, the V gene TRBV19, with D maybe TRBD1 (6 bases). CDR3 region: CASSIGGRVGQPQHF. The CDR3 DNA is TGTGCCAGTAGTATAGGGGGGCGCGTAGGTCAGCCCCAGCATTTT.